Detailed here is one TCR beta chain. Methods used by the authors: Amplified reference gene primers provided the basis for estimating nucleated cell counts. The repertoire was sequenced with immunoSEQ multiplex PCR; TCRdb's copy has only in-frame clones and lacks some. V and J calls and clone size are those listed in that table; D and trimming were worked out from the DNA. The table includes 95,000 to 150,000 clones, 90% detected once. Patients from Seattle were sampled longitudinally, starting during active infection. The sample is drawn from a study of blood T cell repertoires in COVID-19. Whole-study context: Specimens from acute and convalescent COVID-19 originated in the United States, Italy and Spain. PBMCs, B-cell-depleted T cells, or T cells provided the cDNA or gDNA that made up the material.

Trimming cost V 0 bases and J 7 bases, with 18 bases left between them. This CDR3 comprises 17 residues. Germline CDR1 reads ENHRY; CDR2 reads SYGVKD. The sample consisted of peripheral blood. This sequence joins TRBV10-3 and TRBJ1-4, with D perhaps TRBD1 (6 bases). The source of this sequence is a woman aged 60-75 years with COVID-19, enrolled during active disease. The CDR3 region has the DNA TGTGCCATCAGTGAGTCGAATAGCAGGATACAGGGTGAAAAACTGTTTTTT. This codes for CAISESNSRIQGEKLFF.